The source of this TCR beta chain is a study of blood T cell repertoires in COVID-19 (dated by TCRdb to the early 2020s). Background for the entire study: The collaborator samples originated in the United States, Italy and Spain and spanned the acute and convalescent phases of COVID-19. The material from the prospective study consisted of cDNA or gDNA derived from T cells, B-cell-depleted T cells, or PBMCs. Subjects who had been exposed to COVID-19, were actively infected with it, or had recovered from it provided the deeply sampled blood TCRbeta repertoires that made up the dataset. The repertoires were made available in a free public database intended to serve as a resource for research on the immune response to SARS-CoV-2. The samples were drawn from two sources: the first 160 participants of the ongoing ImmuneRACE study, and 950 to 1,500 subjects contributed by 6 global collaborators. Sample metadata almost always included a de-identified subject ID, COVID-19 status, age in years and sex. Where available, HLA class I and class II types were taken from metadata supplied by the sample provider and were not determined by assay-based typing.

TCRbeta CDR3 regions were amplified from genomic DNA using the immunoSEQ Assay, a bias-controlled multiplex PCR. The paper's data handling went like this. Nucleated cell counts per sample were estimated from amplification of reference gene primers within the assay. Sequence reads were collapsed and filtered to measure the absolute abundance of every unique TCRbeta CDR3 rearrangement. For each sample, productive Simpson clonality was calculated as the square root of Simpson's diversity index across productive rearrangements. TCRdb holds this immuneACCESS table with in-frame rearrangements only. Some clones are missing; in checked studies, unresolved V genes explain under half, and the rest has no known cause. That table supplies the V and J calls and clone size; D and trimming were determined from the DNA. The table for this sample lists more than 150,000 clones; around 91% of them were counted only once. The ten largest clones capture 0.62% of the sample.

Concerning this clone itself: The antigen this receptor binds is unknown. Within one base of it there is no much larger clone, and no base qualities were kept.

Whole blood was collected in K2EDTA tubes by collaborating institutions according to the institutions' own protocols. For TCRbeta analysis, collaborators shipped samples in one of three forms: frozen whole blood, isolated PBMCs, or DNA extracted from either of those sample types. Overall results and qualifications from the work: Clinical and demographic metadata were provided uncurated, with the amount varying by source and participant.

V ends up 3 bases short and J 7 bases short, with an unmatched junction base count of 19. The germline V gene (reference sequence) supplies CDR1 LNHDA and CDR2 SQIVND. Taken from cysteine to phenylalanine, the CDR3 has 19 residues. Solely the CDR3 DNA is kept, with 57 bases framed from the first base. The sequenced sample was peripheral blood. Rearrangement joined TRBV19 to TRBJ2-7; the central 12 bases match TRBD2. This receptor was obtained from a man in his forties or fifties with acute or convalescent COVID-19. The CDR3 corresponds to CASSIGASGRGPQWREQYF. The base sequence is TGTGCCAGTAGTATTGGAGCTAGCGGGAGGGGACCACAATGGAGGGAGCAGTACTTC. Reference TRBV19 and TRBJ2-7 genes cover what lies past the CDR3, so the full variable domain is DGGITQSPKYLFRKEGQNVTLSCEQNLNHDAMYWYRQDPGQGLRLIYYSQIVNDFQKGDIAEGYSVSREKKESFPLTVTSAQKNPTAFYLCASSIGASGRGPQWREQYFGPGTRLTVT.